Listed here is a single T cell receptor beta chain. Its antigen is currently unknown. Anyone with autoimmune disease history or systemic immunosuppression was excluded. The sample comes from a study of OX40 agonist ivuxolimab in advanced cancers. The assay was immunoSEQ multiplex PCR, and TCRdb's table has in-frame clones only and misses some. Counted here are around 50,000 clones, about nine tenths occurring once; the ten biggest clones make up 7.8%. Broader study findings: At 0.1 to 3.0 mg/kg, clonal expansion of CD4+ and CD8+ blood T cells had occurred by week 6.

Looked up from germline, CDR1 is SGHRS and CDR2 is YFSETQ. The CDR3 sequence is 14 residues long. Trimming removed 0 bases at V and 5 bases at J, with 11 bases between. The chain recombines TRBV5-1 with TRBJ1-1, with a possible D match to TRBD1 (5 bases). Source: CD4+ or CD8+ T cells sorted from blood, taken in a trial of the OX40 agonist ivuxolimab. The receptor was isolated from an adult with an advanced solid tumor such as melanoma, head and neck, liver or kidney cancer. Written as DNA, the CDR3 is TGCGCCAGCAGCTTGGCCTCTGAGGGGACTGAAGCTTTCTTT. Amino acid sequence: CASSLASEGTEAFF.